The clone carrying this TCR beta chain has only one observation. Its antigen is unknown. Sequenced by immunoSEQ multiplex PCR; TCRdb stores in-frame clones only, minus some. The data show 120,000 or so clones, 90% seen once. This sample is part of a study of T cell responses to AZD1222 COVID-19 vaccine. Study-wide findings and caveats: Just a handful of people given AZD1222 tested seropositive at baseline. White British people made up most donors, females outnumbered males, and clonal diversity was possibly underestimated. The reported proportion of spike-specific TCRs targeting unmutated variant regions was nearly half.

The V gene lost 4 bases and the J gene lost 8 bases, with 20 bases spanning the gap. CDR1 LGHNA and CDR2 YSLEER come from the germline V gene. CDR3 length equals 15 residues. This chain uses TRBV4-3 with TRBJ1-2; D may be TRBD1 (6 bases). The specimen comprised peripheral blood, sampled on day 0 of MenACWY control vaccination. The TCR was taken from an adult in good health. Here the CDR3 reads CASSLKGDQVDGYTF. The CDR3 bases are TGCGCCAGCAGCCTAAAGGGGGACCAAGTCGACGGCTACACCTTC.